This T cell receptor beta chain was recorded in a study of memory CD4+ T cells and cytomegalovirus serostatus (dated by TCRdb to about 2019). Background for the entire study: The roughly 35 healthy Belgian adults in the cohort included 9 who were CMV seropositive and around 25 who were CMV seronegative. To replicate a published TCR-based CMV serostatus classifier, the study sequenced CD4+ memory TCRbeta repertoires from a Belgian cohort whose cytomegalovirus serostatus was known.

General conclusions and limits of the study: Among the 160 or so previously reported CMV-associated TCRbeta sequences, approximately 67 showed up in the CD4+ memory repertoires, with each one found in between one and five individuals. A median bootstrapped AUC of about 0.95 with a 95% CI of 0.76-1.00 was achieved on the Belgian cohort by the original-framework classifier. Unlike the original study, which covered naive and memory CD4+ and CD8+ populations, the Belgian study sequenced only CD4+CD45RO+ memory cells. The results were interpreted as suggesting that the CMV-associated TCR signature is largely present in the CD4+ memory repertoire. CMV serostatus prediction reached a median bootstrapped AUC of 0.95 with the original framework and just under 0.93 with a US-trained random forest.

Genomic DNA was extracted from sorted cells with the Quick-DNA Microprep Kit. TCRbeta DNA was amplified with the immunoSEQ hsTCRbeta kit following the manufacturer's protocol. TCRbeta libraries were sequenced on an Illumina MiSeq instrument. The published analysis was carried out like this. Once out-of-frame sequences had been removed, some 2 million distinct TCRbeta sequences were left, which works out to an average of approximately 63,000 per individual. Two values were used to score each individual: the count of under 200 previously reported CMV-associated TCRbeta sequences and the total count of productive distinct TCRbeta sequences. A beta-binomial model was reimplemented in Python, and random forests from scikit-learn, run with default parameters, were trained on data from the US cohort. Classifier performance on the Belgian cohort was summarized as median AUC with percentile confidence intervals over 10,000 bootstrap iterations. TCRdb re-hosts the immuneACCESS table, in-frame sequences only. Its copies lack some clones; in the studies checked, an unresolved V gene accounts for under half of them, and the cause for the rest is not known. V, J and clone size are taken as reported in that table, and D and trimming were inferred from the DNA itself. Across this sample there are 50,000 to 65,000 clones, with roughly 78% seen only once. Less than 1% of the sample lies in the top ten.

A FACSAria II was used to sort memory CD4+ T cells, defined as single viable CD3+CD4+CD8-CD45RO+ cells. CMV serostatus was determined using a Roche Elecsys assay that detects serum IgG against CMV pp150, pp28, p38 and p52. After thawing, total CD4+ T cells were enriched by positive selection with CD4 magnetic microbeads. The samples came from a different study that was designed specifically to examine the CD4+ T cell memory repertoire. Following standard operating procedures, peripheral blood mononuclear cells were isolated and cryopreserved, while serum was kept at -80 degrees C. CD3-PerCP (BW264/56), CD4-APC (RPA-T4), CD45RO-PE (UCHT1) and CD8-Pacific Orange (3B5) antibodies were used for staining, and non-viable cells were excluded with Sytox blue. Regarding this clone: Its antigen is currently not known. Nothing much larger sits one base from this clone, and base qualities are not available.

The sequencing sample was made of memory CD4+ T cells from blood. The sequence was obtained from an adult in good health and CMV-seronegative.

DNA sequence: TGTGCCAGCAGCTCGACGGACAGTTACTACGAGCAGTACTTC. It encodes CASSSTDSYYEQYF. The rearranged segments are TRBV5-6 and TRBJ2-7; the D segment could be TRBD1, given 6 matching bases. The CDR3 spans 14 residues, from the cysteine through the phenylalanine. The entry retains the CDR3 DNA only, 42 bases that are in frame from base 1. V is shortened by 3 bases, J by 3 bases, and the region joining them spans 13 bases. The germline V gene specifies SGHDT as CDR1 and YYEEEE as CDR2.